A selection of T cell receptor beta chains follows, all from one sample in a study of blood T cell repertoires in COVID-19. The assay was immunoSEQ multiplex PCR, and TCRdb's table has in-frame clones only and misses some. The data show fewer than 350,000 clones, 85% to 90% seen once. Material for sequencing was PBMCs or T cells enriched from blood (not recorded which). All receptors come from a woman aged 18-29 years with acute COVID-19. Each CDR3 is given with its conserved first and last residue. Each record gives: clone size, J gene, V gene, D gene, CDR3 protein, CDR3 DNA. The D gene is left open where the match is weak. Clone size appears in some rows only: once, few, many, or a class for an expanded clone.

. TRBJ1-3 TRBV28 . CASMGRSLSGNTIYF TGTGCCAGCATGGGGAGAAGCCTTTCTGGAAACACCATATATTTT
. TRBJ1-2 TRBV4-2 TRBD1 CASSQALSGTAVDYTF TGTGCCAGCAGCCAAGCCCTTAGCGGGACAGCCGTGGACTACACCTTC
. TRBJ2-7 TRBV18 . CASSPLSREQYF TGTGCCAGCTCACCACTTTCCCGCGAGCAGTACTTC
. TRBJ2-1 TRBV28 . CASSLFSGAAYNEQFF TGTGCCAGCAGTTTGTTTTCAGGGGCAGCCTACAATGAGCAGTTCTTC
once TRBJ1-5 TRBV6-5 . CASSYSYTGNQPQHF TGTGCCAGCAGTTACTCGTATACGGGGAATCAGCCCCAGCATTTT
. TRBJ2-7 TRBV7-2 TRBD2 CASSLNILAGDLSYEQYF TGTGCCAGCAGCTTAAACATCCTAGCGGGGGACCTCTCCTACGAGCAGTACTTC
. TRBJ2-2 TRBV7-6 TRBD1 CASSLVTGGSNTGELFF TGTGCCAGCAGCTTAGTAACAGGGGGCTCGAACACCGGGGAGCTGTTTTTT
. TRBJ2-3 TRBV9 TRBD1 CASSGSGTGGTDTQYF TGTGCCAGCAGCGGTTCCGGGACAGGGGGCACAGATACGCAGTATTTT
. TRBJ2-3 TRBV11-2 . CASSSPDSSDTQYF TGTGCCAGCAGCTCCCCAGACTCTTCGGATACGCAGTATTTT
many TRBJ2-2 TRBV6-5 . CASSYRAGDTGELFF TGTGCCAGCAGTTATCGGGCAGGGGACACCGGGGAGCTGTTTTTT
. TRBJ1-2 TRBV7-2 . CASSLGRFYGYTF TGTGCCAGCAGCTTAGGCCGGTTCTATGGCTACACCTTC
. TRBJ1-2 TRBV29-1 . CSVEGRDGYTF TGCAGCGTTGAGGGCAGGGATGGCTACACCTTC
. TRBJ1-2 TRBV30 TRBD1 CAWSTLNPGQGGAF TGTGCCTGGAGTACACTCAACCCGGGACAGGGGGGCGCCTTC
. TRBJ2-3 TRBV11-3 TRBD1 CASSSRRGQGGDTQYF TGTGCCAGCAGCTCTCGCCGGGGACAGGGTGGGGATACGCAGTATTTT
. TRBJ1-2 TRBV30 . CAWSVRRTWNGYTF TGTGCCTGGAGTGTAAGAAGGACATGGAACGGCTACACCTTC
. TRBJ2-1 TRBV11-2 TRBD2 CASSLDQRERQYNEQFF TGTGCCAGCAGCTTAGATCAGCGGGAGAGGCAATACAATGAGCAGTTCTTC
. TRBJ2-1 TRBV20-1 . CSASFTRGNEQFF TGCAGTGCTAGTTTTACCAGGGGCAATGAGCAGTTCTTC
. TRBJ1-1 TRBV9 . CASSRMNTEAFF TGTGCCAGCAGCCGTATGAACACTGAAGCTTTCTTT
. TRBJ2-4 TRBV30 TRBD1 CAWRGGQGSIQYF TGTGCCTGGAGGGGTGGACAGGGGTCCATTCAGTACTTC
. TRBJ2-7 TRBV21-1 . CASRRTRDRGEEQYF TGTGCCAGCAGGCGGACTCGGGACAGGGGTGAAGAGCAGTACTTC
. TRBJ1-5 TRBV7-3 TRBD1 CASSLTGGFGQPQHF TGTGCCAGCAGCTTAACAGGGGGCTTCGGTCAGCCCCAGCATTTT
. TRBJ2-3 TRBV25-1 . CASSDKVYRDTQYF TGTGCCAGCAGTGATAAAGTGTACCGGGATACGCAGTATTTT
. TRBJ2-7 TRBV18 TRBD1 CASSTGQTLTYEQYF TGTGCCAGCTCAACGGGACAGACCTTAACCTACGAGCAGTACTTC
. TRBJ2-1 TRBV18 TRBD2 CASSPLTGTSGSHNEQFF TGTGCCAGCTCACCACTTACCGGGACTAGCGGGAGCCACAATGAGCAGTTCTTC
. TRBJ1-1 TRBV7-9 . CASSPHVMKNTEAFF TGTGCCAGCAGCCCACATGTGATGAAGAACACTGAAGCTTTCTTT
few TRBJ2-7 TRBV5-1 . CASSLLQGLNEQYF TGCGCCAGCAGCTTGCTCCAGGGACTCAACGAGCAGTACTTC
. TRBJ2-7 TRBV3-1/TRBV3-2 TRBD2 CASSQEASGRGYEQYF TGTGCCAGCAGCCAAGAGGCTAGCGGGAGGGGTTACGAGCAGTACTTC
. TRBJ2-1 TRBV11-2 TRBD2 CASSPPGTRHNEQFF TGTGCCAGCAGCCCCCCCGGGACTAGACACAATGAGCAGTTCTTC
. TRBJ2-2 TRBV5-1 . CASSLVMTGSTGELFF TGCGCCAGCAGCTTGGTCATGACAGGATCCACCGGGGAGCTGTTTTTT
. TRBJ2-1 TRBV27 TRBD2 CASSAKSGRGGYNEQFF TGTGCCAGCAGTGCCAAGAGCGGGAGGGGTGGCTACAATGAGCAGTTCTTC